This entry lists 4 T cell receptor beta chains sequenced from one sample in a study of T cell repertoires in cytomegalovirus infection (dated by TCRdb to the late 2010s). Sequencing was carried out with an Illumina HiSeq 1500. TCRdb reanalyzed the raw reads on its own, using fastp at Q25 for trimming and MiXCR for clone calling, and kept in-frame beta chains. Every entry covers one CDR3 protein and lists the most common genes and DNA from its rows. The sample has around 200,000 distinct CDR3 sequences on record, roughly 15% of them singletons. The ten largest make up approximately 25% of the sample. The sample comprised CD8+ T cells from PBMCs. These receptors came from a human donor in good health (CMV status not recorded). Some clones in this sample may be carry-over from other donors' samples.

J is TRBJ2-5 and V is TRBV27; D might be TRBD1 (6 bases). CDR3 length: 15 residues. The germline CDR1 and CDR2 sequences are MNHEY and SMNVEV (reference sequence). V dropped 4 bases and J dropped 1 base, with 13 bases sitting between them. In DNA, the CDR3 is TGTGCCAGCAGTTCGTCAGGGGTTTTCCAAGAGACCCAGTACTTC. Translated, it gives CASSSSGVFQETQYF.

V usage is TRBV29-1 and J usage is TRBJ2-4, with no clear D. Trimming removed 6 bases at V and 4 bases at J, with 10 bases between. The CDR3 consists of 12 residues. Germline CDR1 reads SQVTM; CDR2 reads ANQGSEA. The CDR3 sequence is CSVEDGKNIQYF. The CDR3 nucleotides are TGCAGCGTCGAGGACGGGAAAAACATTCAGTACTTC.

The chain is built from TRBV27 and TRBJ1-1; no definite D call. This CDR3 is 14 amino acids long. Deletions cut 1 base from V and 0 bases from J, with 6 bases between. Germline CDR1 is MNHEY and CDR2 is SMNVEV (reference sequence). CDR3 amino acids: CASSLYRVNTEAFF. CDR3 DNA: TGTGCCAGCAGTTTATATAGGGTGAACACTGAAGCTTTCTTT.

Only a few counts were recorded for this clonotype. This sequence joins TRBV12-3 or TRBV12-4 and TRBJ2-1; 8 bases are shared with TRBD1. J gave up 7 bases and V 5 bases, and 7 bases lay outside the gene matches. This CDR3 comprises 14 residues. CDR3 amino acids: CASSGPGGLNEQFF. The CDR3 DNA is TGTGCCAGCAGTGGGCCAGGGGGCCTGAATGAGCAGTTCTTC.